This TCR beta chain was profiled in a study of blood T cell repertoires in COVID-19. Data came from immunoSEQ multiplex PCR; TCRdb stores just in-frame clones and leaves some out. The sample lists 250,000 to 300,000 clones, approximately 87% seen once, with roughly 4.6% in the top ten. This CDR3 contains 13 residues. V lost 2 bases and J lost 4, with 8 bases in between. From germline, CDR1 is KGHSH and CDR2 LQKENI. The rearrangement links TRBV18 to TRBJ1-2; tentative D call: TRBD1 (5 bases). The sequence derives from a man aged 55 to 70 who had recovered from COVID-19. The sequenced sample was peripheral blood. The DNA for the CDR3 is TGTGCCAGCTCACCAAAGACAGCCTATGGCTACACCTTC. Protein: CASSPKTAYGYTF. Variable domain in full (rest from reference TRBV18 and TRBJ1-2): NAGVMQNPRHLVRRRGQEARLRCSPMKGHSHVYWYRQLPEEGLKFMVYLQKENIIDESGMPKERFSAEFPKEGPSILRIQQVVRGDSAAYFCASSPKTAYGYTFGSGTRLTVV.